The present T cell receptor (beta chain) was sequenced within a study of graft-versus-host responses after intestinal transplantation. Turning to the study itself: After anti-thymocyte globulin induction, recipients took tacrolimus and steroids for roughly three years.

Regarding the study as a whole: GvH clonotypes were identified within recipient marrow, with a subset emerging first in ileum or blood. Allografts of one patient group, those with graft-donor T cell macrochimerism, had high graft-versus-host to host-versus-graft clonal ratios.

Clones were sequenced by immunoSEQ multiplex PCR, and TCRdb holds only the in-frame ones, with some missing. This table has over 20,000 clones, approximately 46% appearing once. Cell sorting after the reaction yielded proliferating CFSE-low CD3+CD4+ and CD3+CD8+ responders. This clone is a singleton in its sample. The length of the CDR3 is 14 residues. Deletions cut 3 bases from V and 0 bases from J, with 6 bases between. Germline CDR1 is SGHVS and CDR2 is FNYEAQ. The clonotype comes from a human patient who received an intestinal transplant. The sample here was alloreactive CD4+ T cells from a mixed lymphocyte reaction culture, taken before intestinal transplant. The subset was: CFSE-low proliferating T cells sorted from roughly six-day pre-transplant mixed lymphocyte reaction (GvH or HvG direction). J is TRBJ1-5 and V is TRBV7-6; D is uncertain. The CDR3 region is CASSLTASNQPQHF. Here the CDR3 DNA reads TGTGCCAGCAGCTTGACTGCTAGCAATCAGCCCCAGCATTTT.